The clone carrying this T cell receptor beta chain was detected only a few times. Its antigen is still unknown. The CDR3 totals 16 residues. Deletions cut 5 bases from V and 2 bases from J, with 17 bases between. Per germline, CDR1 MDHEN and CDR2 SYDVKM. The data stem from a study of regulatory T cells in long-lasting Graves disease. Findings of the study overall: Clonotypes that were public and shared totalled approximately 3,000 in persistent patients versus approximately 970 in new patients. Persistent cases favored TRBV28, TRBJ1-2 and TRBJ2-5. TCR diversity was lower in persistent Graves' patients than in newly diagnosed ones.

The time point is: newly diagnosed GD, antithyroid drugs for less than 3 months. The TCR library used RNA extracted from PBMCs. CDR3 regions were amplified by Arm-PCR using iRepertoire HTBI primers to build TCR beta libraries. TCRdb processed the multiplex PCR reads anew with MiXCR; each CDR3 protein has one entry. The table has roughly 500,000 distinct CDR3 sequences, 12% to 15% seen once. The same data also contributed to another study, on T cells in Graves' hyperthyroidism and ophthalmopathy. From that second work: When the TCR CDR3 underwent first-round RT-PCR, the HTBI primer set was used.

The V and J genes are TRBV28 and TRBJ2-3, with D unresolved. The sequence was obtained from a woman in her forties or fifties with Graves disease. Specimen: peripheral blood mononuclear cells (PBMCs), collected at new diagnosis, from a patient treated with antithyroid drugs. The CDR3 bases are TGTGCCAGCAGTCCCCTCGAAGGATCCTACACAGATACGCAGTATTTT. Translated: CASSPLEGSYTDTQYF.